The 28 T cell receptor beta chains below come from one sample, sequenced in a study of blood T cell repertoires in COVID-19. TCRdb's table, derived via immunoSEQ multiplex PCR, lists solely in-frame clones and lacks some. The table has about 140,000 clones, 80% to 85% seen once. The sample taken for sequencing was peripheral blood. Every receptor here comes from a woman in her fifties or sixties with acute or convalescent COVID-19.

The chain employs TRBV27 and TRBJ2-1, with D possibly being TRBD2 (6 bases). The CDR3 contains 15 residues. V was pared by 3 bases and J by 7 bases, with 16 bases between. Germline-derived CDR1 and CDR2 are MNHEY and SMNVEV (reference sequence). CDR3 nucleotides: TGTGCCAGCAGTTTCGCCGGGAGTATTTCGAATGAGCAGTTCTTC. Protein sequence: CASSFAGSISNEQFF.

The CDR3 bases are TGTGCCAGCAGCTCCGCTCGATCTAGCGTGTCTAGCACAGATACGCAGTATTTT. Translating it yields CASSSARSSVSSTDTQYF. The rearrangement joins TRBV3-1 (or the pseudogene TRBV3-2) to TRBJ2-3; TRBD2 is a possible D gene (6 bases). There are 18 residues in the CDR3. Germline loops: CDR1 LGHDT, CDR2 YNNKEL (reference sequence). Trimming pared 5 bases from V and 0 bases from J, leaving 21 bases between.

J is TRBJ2-4 and V is TRBV4-1; 9 bases are shared with TRBD1. Germline CDR1 and CDR2: MGHRA and YSYEKL. V lost 4 bases, J lost 8 bases, and 6 bases stayed unmatched. CDR3 length: 14 amino acids. The CDR3 loop reads CASSRTGGLDIQYF. The CDR3 nucleotides read TGCGCCAGCAGCCGAACAGGGGGCCTAGACATTCAGTACTTC.

The gene calls are TRBV6-2 or TRBV6-3 and TRBJ2-1; 7 nucleotides align to TRBD1. CDR3 length: 15 amino acids. Looked up from germline, CDR1 is MNHEY and CDR2 is SVGEGT. The J segment lost 2 bases and the V segment lost 2 bases, leaving 3 bases of the junction unmatched. This CDR3 reads CASSYQGQTYNEQFF. The DNA for the CDR3 is TGTGCCAGCAGTTACCAGGGACAGACCTACAATGAGCAGTTCTTC.

The V gene is TRBV19, the J gene TRBJ1-1, with a weak D call TRBD1 (5 bases). The V end lost 8 bases, the J end lost 1 base, and 17 bases lay between the germline ends. The germline CDR1 and CDR2 sequences are LNHDA and SQIVND (reference sequence). This CDR3 has 15 amino acids. CDR3 coding DNA: TGTGCCAGTTCCTATGGGGGGAATTCGAACACTGAAGCTTTCTTT. Residues: CASSYGGNSNTEAFF.

This chain links TRBV11-3 with TRBJ2-5; D is undetermined. The CDR3 is made up of 13 amino acids. Trimming removed 1 base from V and 1 base from J, with 4 bases in between. CDR1 is SGHNT, CDR2 YENEEA, per germline. CDR3 in amino acids: CASSLASQETQYF. In DNA form, the CDR3 reads TGTGCCAGCAGCTTAGCGAGCCAAGAGACCCAGTACTTC.

This clone was seen a few times. The chain recombines TRBV4-2 with TRBJ1-5; D is undetermined. The CDR3 has 15 amino acids. Germline CDR1 and CDR2: LGHNA and YNFKEQ. V dropped 3 bases and J dropped 1 base, with 10 bases sitting between them. The DNA of the CDR3 is TGTGCCAGCAGCCAGGGAGACACGAGCAATCAGCCCCAGCATTTT. Translating gives CASSQGDTSNQPQHF.

The V gene is TRBV7-2, the J gene TRBJ2-6; TRBD1 is a possible D gene (6 bases). V was clipped by 5 bases and J by 0 bases, with 17 bases between them. Germline V gene sequence: CDR1 SGHTA, CDR2 FQGNSA. CDR3 length: 18 amino acids. The CDR3 is CASSRDTELFSGANVLTF. The CDR3 region has the DNA TGTGCCAGCAGCCGGGACACGGAGCTGTTCTCTGGGGCCAACGTCCTGACTTTC.

V and J are TRBV7-9 and TRBJ1-2, with D possibly matching TRBD1 (5 bases). V lost 5 bases, J lost 0 bases, and 13 bases lay in between. The CDR3 runs 15 residues. Germline-derived CDR1 and CDR2 are SEHNR and FQNEAQ (reference sequence). The CDR3 nucleotides are TGTGCCAGCAGCCTAGGACAAAGTTCTAACTATGGCTACACCTTC. Protein sequence: CASSLGQSSNYGYTF.

The rearrangement joins TRBV7-2 to TRBJ2-1, with a possible D match to TRBD2 (6 bases). Germline CDR1 is SGHTA and CDR2 is FQGNSA. The V end was cut by 2 bases, the J end by 1 base, with 21 bases between. The CDR3 extends over 19 amino acids. CDR3 DNA sequence: TGTGCCAGCAGCTTACCTTTTACGGGAGTTTTTGGGTCCTACAATGAGCAGTTCTTC. This sequence encodes CASSLPFTGVFGSYNEQFF.

The chain combines TRBV6-1 with TRBJ1-5; TRBD1 is a possible D gene (5 bases). The V gene lost 2 bases and the J gene lost 7 bases, with 15 bases spanning the gap. Germline V gives CDR1 MNHNS, CDR2 SASEGT. CDR3 length: 15 residues. CDR3 coding DNA: TGTGCCAGCAGTGAACTCTTCGGGACTGAGCAGCCCCAGCATTTT. Its translation is CASSELFGTEQPQHF.

Of note for this clone: This CDR3 is also generated by other DNA sequences in the sample. As DNA, the CDR3 is TGCGCCAGCAGCTCCCTCTACGAGCAGTACTTC. Amino acid sequence: CASSSLYEQYF. J is TRBJ2-7 and V is TRBV5-1; D gene ambiguous. Trimming cost V 3 bases and J 3 bases, with 4 bases left between them. The CDR3 runs 11 residues. Looked up from germline, CDR1 is SGHRS and CDR2 is YFSETQ.

V is TRBV28 and J is TRBJ2-3; 10 nucleotides align to TRBD2. CDR1 is MDHEN, CDR2 SYDVKM, per germline. The junction had 9 bases not matched to a gene; V was cut back by 6 bases and J by 3 bases. The CDR3 sequence is 16 residues long. CDR3 sequence: CASSTPGLAKTDTQYF. The CDR3 nucleotides are TGTGCCAGCAGCACTCCGGGACTAGCGAAGACAGATACGCAGTATTTT.

The chain employs TRBV19 and TRBJ1-5; 10 nucleotides line up with TRBD1. Germline values: CDR1 LNHDA, CDR2 SQIVND (reference sequence). Germline trimming cut 7 bases from V and 4 bases from J; bases unmatched to any gene: 7. The CDR3 runs to 15 residues. The CDR3 bases are TGTGCCAGTATTGCGGGACAGGGGATTAATCAGCCCCAGCATTTT. It codes for CASIAGQGINQPQHF.

DNA of the CDR3: TGTGCCAGCAGCTTAGGGGCAGGGGGTTTGCGCTCCTACAATGAGCAGTTCTTC. This gives the protein CASSLGAGGLRSYNEQFF. The chain joins TRBV7-6 to TRBJ2-1; 7 positions match TRBD1. The germline V gene has CDR1 SGHVS and CDR2 FNYEAQ. The CDR3 sequence is 18 residues long. V shed 1 base, J shed 0 bases, and the junction held 9 bases outside the gene matches.

This sequence joins TRBV19 and TRBJ2-1; 9 bases are a match to TRBD2. The CDR3 consists of 16 residues. V lost 1 base, J lost 2 bases, and 3 bases stayed unmatched. Germline loops: CDR1 LNHDA, CDR2 SQIVND (reference sequence). In DNA form, the CDR3 reads TGTGCCAGTAGTATAGGGCTAGCGGGACCCTACAATGAGCAGTTCTTC. Protein sequence: CASSIGLAGPYNEQFF.

The chain employs TRBV10-3 and TRBJ1-2; 9 nucleotides align to TRBD1. Per germline, CDR1 ENHRY and CDR2 SYGVKD. The J segment lost 4 bases and the V segment lost 10 bases, leaving 10 bases of the junction unmatched. CDR3 length: 14 amino acids. The CDR3 sequence is CATLKQGAGYGYTF. The CDR3 nucleotides read TGTGCCACCTTAAAACAGGGGGCGGGCTATGGCTACACCTTC.

The chain recombines TRBV5-1 with TRBJ2-2, with D possibly TRBD1 on 6 matching bases. Germline CDR1 and CDR2: SGHRS and YFSETQ. The V end lost 3 bases, the J end lost 1 base, and 7 bases lay between the germline ends. This CDR3 has 14 residues. The CDR3 sequence: CASSWGQNTGELFF. Written as DNA, the CDR3 is TGCGCCAGCAGCTGGGGACAGAACACCGGGGAGCTGTTTTTT.

This clone was observed a single time. The J gene is TRBJ1-3, the V gene TRBV28; 8 positions match TRBD1. J gave up 4 bases and V 7 bases, and 12 bases lay outside the gene matches. CDR1 and CDR2 from the germline V gene are MDHEN and SYDVKM. The CDR3 runs 16 residues. CDR3 bases: TGTGCCAGCAAGGCAGGGGGCTGGTTGTACGGAAACACCATATATTTT. Translated, it gives CASKAGGWLYGNTIYF.

The rearrangement links TRBV28 to TRBJ1-2, with 11 bases lining up with TRBD1. CDR1 MDHEN and CDR2 SYDVKM come from the germline V gene. Trimming took 2 bases from V and 6 from J; bases not matched to a gene: 5. The CDR3 has 15 amino acids. CDR3 coding DNA: TGTGCCAGCAGTTTACTCGGACAGGGGGCCCATGGCTACACCTTC. The encoded protein is CASSLLGQGAHGYTF.

V usage is TRBV30 and J usage is TRBJ1-5; 8 bases fit TRBD1. CDR1 is GTSNPN and CDR2 is SVGIG in the germline V gene (reference sequence). The CDR3 consists of 14 residues. CDR3 region: CAFTDRGQVGPQHF. The CDR3 DNA is TGTGCTTTTACCGACAGGGGCCAGGTAGGGCCCCAGCATTTT.

V and J are TRBV19 and TRBJ1-1; 7 nucleotides line up with TRBD1. This CDR3 spans 16 amino acids. CDR1 and CDR2 (germline): LNHDA, SQIVND (reference sequence). The V and J ends lost 3 bases and 0 bases, in that order; junction bases with no gene match: 7. DNA of the CDR3: TGTGCCAGTAGTATTGTGTCGGGACAGATGAACACTGAAGCTTTCTTT. It encodes CASSIVSGQMNTEAFF.

This sequence joins TRBV9 and TRBJ2-7; 9 bases fit TRBD1. Trimming took 4 bases from V and 2 from J; bases not matched to a gene: 7. The CDR3 has 15 amino acids. Germline lookup yields CDR1 SGDLS and CDR2 YYNGEE. CDR3 DNA sequence: TGTGCCAGCAGCTCAGGTAGGGACAGGGCCTACGAGCAGTACTTC. Translating gives CASSSGRDRAYEQYF.

The chain couples TRBV5-5 to TRBJ1-1, with D perhaps matching TRBD1 (5 bases). Germline V gene lookup returns CDR1 SGHKS and CDR2 YYEKEE (reference sequence). V shed 1 base and J shed 2 bases, with 15 bases lying between them. CDR3 length: 16 residues. The CDR3 DNA follows: TGTGCCAGCAGCTTGTGGGGGGGATTAACCAACACTGAAGCTTTCTTT. Translated, it gives CASSLWGGLTNTEAFF. The variable domain in full, completed from reference TRBV5-5 and TRBJ1-1, reads DAGVTQSPTHLIKTRGQQVTLRCSPISGHKSVSWYQQVLGQGPQFIFQYYEKEERGRGNFPDRFSARQFPNYSSELNVNALLLGDSALYLCASSLWGGLTNTEAFFGQGTRLTVV.

The gene calls are TRBV3-1 (or the pseudogene TRBV3-2) and TRBJ2-7; 8 bases line up with TRBD2. V dropped 4 bases and J dropped 3; count of bases not matched to a gene: 5. Germline lookup yields CDR1 LGHDT and CDR2 YNNKEL (reference sequence). There are 14 residues in the CDR3. This chain's CDR3 is CASSPASGRYEQYF. CDR3 bases: TGTGCCAGCAGCCCCGCTAGCGGGCGCTACGAGCAGTACTTC.

V and J are TRBV25-1 and TRBJ1-6; tentatively, D is TRBD1 (5 bases). Germline V gives CDR1 MGHDK, CDR2 SYGVNS. Trimming removed 4 bases from V and 10 bases from J, with 14 bases in between. The CDR3 is made up of 14 amino acids. The CDR3 is CASSVGGIGSPLHF. The DNA for the CDR3 is TGTGCCAGCAGTGTCGGGGGTATTGGGTCACCCCTCCACTTT. The full variable domain, rest sourced from reference TRBV25-1 and TRBJ1-6, is EADIYQTPRYLVIGTGKKITLECSQTMGHDKMYWYQQDPGMELHLIHYSYGVNSTEKGDLSSESTVSRIRTEHFPLTLESARPSHTSQYLCASSVGGIGSPLHFGNGTRLTVT.

This clone turned up a few times. J is TRBJ1-2 and V is TRBV2, with 9 bases that match TRBD1. The CDR3 loop spans 14 amino acids. Unmatched junction bases numbered 10, after V lost 6 bases and J lost 8 bases. The germline CDR1 and CDR2 sequences are SNHLY and FYNNEI. This chain's CDR3 is CASSVDRGSYGYTF. CDR3 bases: TGTGCCAGCAGCGTTGACAGGGGGTCGTACGGCTACACCTTC.

The chain couples TRBV6-2 or TRBV6-3 to TRBJ2-1, with TRBD1 matching over 9 bases. Per germline, CDR1 MNHEY and CDR2 SVGEGT. V lost 2 bases, J lost 5 bases, and 7 bases stayed unmatched. The CDR3 contains 16 residues. The CDR3 region has the DNA TGTGCCAGCAGTTACAGGGACCGGGACAGGGACAATGAGCAGTTCTTC. It yields the protein CASSYRDRDRDNEQFF.